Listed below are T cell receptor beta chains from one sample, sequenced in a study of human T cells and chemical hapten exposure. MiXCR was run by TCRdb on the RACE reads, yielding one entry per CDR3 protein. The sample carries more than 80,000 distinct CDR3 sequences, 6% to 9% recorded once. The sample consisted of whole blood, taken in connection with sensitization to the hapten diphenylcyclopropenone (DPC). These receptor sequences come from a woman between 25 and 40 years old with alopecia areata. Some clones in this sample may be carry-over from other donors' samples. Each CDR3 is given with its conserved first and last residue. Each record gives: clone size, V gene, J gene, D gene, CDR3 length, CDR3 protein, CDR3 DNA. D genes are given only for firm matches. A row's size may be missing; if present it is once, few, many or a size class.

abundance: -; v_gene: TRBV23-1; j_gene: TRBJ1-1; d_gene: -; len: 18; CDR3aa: CASSQSAGPGNMNTEAFF; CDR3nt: TGCGCCAGCAGTCAATCCGCTGGTCCTGGAAACATGAACACTGAAGCTTTCTTT
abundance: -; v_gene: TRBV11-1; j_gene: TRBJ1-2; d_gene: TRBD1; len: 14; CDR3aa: CASSPQGVGYGYTF; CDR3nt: TGTGCCAGCAGCCCGCAGGGGGTCGGCTATGGCTACACCTTC
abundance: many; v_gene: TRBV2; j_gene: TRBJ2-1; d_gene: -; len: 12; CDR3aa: CASSFDRNEQFF; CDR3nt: TGTGCCAGCAGTTTCGACAGAAATGAGCAGTTCTTC
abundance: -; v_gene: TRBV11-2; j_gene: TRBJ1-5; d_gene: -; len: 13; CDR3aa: CASSLELGQPQHF; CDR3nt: TGTGCCAGCAGCTTAGAGCTGGGGCAGCCCCAGCATTTT
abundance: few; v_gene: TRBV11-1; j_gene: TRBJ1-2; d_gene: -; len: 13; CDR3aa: CASSLGEVYGYTF; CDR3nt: TGTGCCAGCAGCTTAGGAGAGGTCTATGGCTACACCTTC
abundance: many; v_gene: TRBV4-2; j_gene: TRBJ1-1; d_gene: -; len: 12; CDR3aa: CASSIGDWEAFF; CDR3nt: TGTGCCAGCAGTATCGGAGATTGGGAAGCTTTCTTT
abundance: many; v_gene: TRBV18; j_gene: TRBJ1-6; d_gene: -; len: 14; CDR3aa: CASSPTDYNSPLHF; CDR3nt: TGTGCCAGCTCACCGACAGACTATAATTCACCCCTCCACTTT
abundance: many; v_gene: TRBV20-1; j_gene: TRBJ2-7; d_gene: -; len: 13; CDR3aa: CSVLRDTVYEQYF; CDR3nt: TGCAGCGTTCTGCGAGATACAGTATACGAGCAGTACTTC
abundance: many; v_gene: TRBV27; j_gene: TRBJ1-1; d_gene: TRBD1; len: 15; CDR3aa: CASSLGGQGVRVAFF; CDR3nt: TGTGCCAGCAGTTTAGGAGGACAGGGGGTTCGAGTTGCTTTCTTT
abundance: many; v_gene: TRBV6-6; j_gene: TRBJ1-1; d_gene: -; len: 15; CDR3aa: CASSYSRQMNTEAFF; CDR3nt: TGTGCCAGCAGTTACTCGCGACAGATGAACACTGAAGCTTTCTTT
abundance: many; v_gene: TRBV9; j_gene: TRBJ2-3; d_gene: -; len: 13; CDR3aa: CASSVDPSDTQYF; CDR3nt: TGTGCCAGCAGCGTAGATCCCTCAGATACGCAGTATTTT
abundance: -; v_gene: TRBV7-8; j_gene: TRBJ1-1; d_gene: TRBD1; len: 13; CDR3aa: CASSFGTGSEAFF; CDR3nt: TGTGCCAGCAGCTTTGGGACAGGGTCTGAAGCTTTCTTT
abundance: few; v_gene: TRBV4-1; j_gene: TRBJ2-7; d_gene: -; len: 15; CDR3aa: CASSQEGSSSYEQYF; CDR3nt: TGCGCCAGCAGCCAAGAGGGCAGTAGCTCCTACGAGCAGTACTTC
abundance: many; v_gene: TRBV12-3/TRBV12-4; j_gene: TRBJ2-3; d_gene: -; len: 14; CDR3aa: CASSPRLSTDTQYF; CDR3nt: TGTGCCAGCAGTCCGAGACTATCCACAGATACGCAGTATTTT
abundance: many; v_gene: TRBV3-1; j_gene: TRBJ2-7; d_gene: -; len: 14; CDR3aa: CASSQEAGPREQYF; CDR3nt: TGTGCCAGCAGCCAAGAGGCAGGTCCGCGCGAGCAGTACTTC
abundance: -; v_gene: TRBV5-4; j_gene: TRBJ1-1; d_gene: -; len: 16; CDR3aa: CASSLGPNSGRAEAFF; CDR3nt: TGTGCCAGCAGCTTGGGCCCCAACAGTGGTAGGGCTGAAGCTTTCTTT
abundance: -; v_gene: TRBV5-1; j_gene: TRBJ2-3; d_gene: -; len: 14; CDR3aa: CASSLAIWTDTQYF; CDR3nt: TGCGCCAGCAGCTTGGCCATTTGGACAGATACGCAGTATTTT
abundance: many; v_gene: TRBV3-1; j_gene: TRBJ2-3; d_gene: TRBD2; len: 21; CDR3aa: CASSQDPRSSGGPPSTDTQYF; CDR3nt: TGTGCCAGCAGCCAAGATCCCCGGAGCAGCGGGGGGCCACCTAGCACAGATACGCAGTATTTT
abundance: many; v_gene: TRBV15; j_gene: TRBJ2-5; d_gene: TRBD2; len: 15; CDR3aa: CATSRDGGDKETQYF; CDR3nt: TGTGCCACCAGCAGAGACGGGGGGGATAAAGAGACCCAGTACTTC
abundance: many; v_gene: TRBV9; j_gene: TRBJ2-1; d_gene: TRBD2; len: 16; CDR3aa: CASSVGTSGGAEEQFF; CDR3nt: TGTGCCAGCAGCGTAGGGACTAGCGGGGGGGCCGAGGAGCAGTTCTTC
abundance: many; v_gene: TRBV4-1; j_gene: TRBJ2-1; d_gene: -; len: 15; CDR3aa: CASSQDDGAGNEQFF; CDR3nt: TGCGCCAGCAGCCAAGATGATGGGGCGGGGAATGAGCAGTTCTTC
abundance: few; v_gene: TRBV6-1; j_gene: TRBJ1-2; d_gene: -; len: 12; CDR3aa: CASSEQSYGYTF; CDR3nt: TGTGCCAGCAGTGAACAGAGCTATGGCTACACCTTC
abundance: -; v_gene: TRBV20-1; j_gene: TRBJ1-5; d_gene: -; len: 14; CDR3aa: CSARKGDYNQPQHF; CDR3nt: TGCAGTGCTAGGAAGGGGGATTACAATCAGCCCCAGCATTTT
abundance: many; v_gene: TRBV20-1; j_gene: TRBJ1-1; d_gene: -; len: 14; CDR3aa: CSAKVNLDRAEAFF; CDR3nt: TGCAGTGCTAAAGTAAATCTGGATCGGGCTGAAGCTTTCTTT
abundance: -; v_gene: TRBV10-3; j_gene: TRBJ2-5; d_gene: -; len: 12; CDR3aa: CAISARQETQYF; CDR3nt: TGTGCCATCAGCGCCCGCCAAGAGACCCAGTACTTC
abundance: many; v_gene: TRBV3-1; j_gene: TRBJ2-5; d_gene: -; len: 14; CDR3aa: CASSLGLPQETQYF; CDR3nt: TGTGCCAGCAGCCTGGGACTTCCCCAAGAGACCCAGTACTTC
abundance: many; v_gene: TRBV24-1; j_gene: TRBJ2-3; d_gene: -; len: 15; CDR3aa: CATSQGLASVDTQYF; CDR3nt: TGTGCCACCAGTCAGGGCCTGGCTAGCGTGGATACGCAGTATTTT
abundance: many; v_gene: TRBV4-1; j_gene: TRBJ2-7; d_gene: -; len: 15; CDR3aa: CASSQDSPPRGEQYF; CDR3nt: TGCGCCAGCAGCCAAGATAGTCCGCCGCGGGGAGAGCAGTACTTC
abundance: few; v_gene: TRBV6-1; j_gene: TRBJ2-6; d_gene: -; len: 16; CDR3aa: CASSEEGGLGANVLTF; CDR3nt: TGTGCCAGCAGTGAAGAGGGTGGTTTGGGGGCCAACGTCCTGACTTTC
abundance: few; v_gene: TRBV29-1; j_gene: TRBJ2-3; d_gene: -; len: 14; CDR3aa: CSVDFAGNTDTQYF; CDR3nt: TGCAGCGTTGATTTTGCGGGGAACACAGATACGCAGTATTTT
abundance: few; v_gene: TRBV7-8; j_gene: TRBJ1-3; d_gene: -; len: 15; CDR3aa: CASTPSSPSGNTIYF; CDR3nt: TGTGCCAGCACCCCGTCTTCCCCCTCTGGAAACACCATATATTTT
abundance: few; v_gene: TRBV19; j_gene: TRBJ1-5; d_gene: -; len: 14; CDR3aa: CASSIDQGNQPQHF; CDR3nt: TGTGCCAGTAGTATAGATCAGGGAAATCAGCCCCAGCATTTT
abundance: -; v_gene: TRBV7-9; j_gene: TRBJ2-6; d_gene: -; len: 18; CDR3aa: CASIKTPRVGSGANVLTF; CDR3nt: TGTGCCAGCATCAAAACCCCACGGGTTGGCTCTGGGGCCAACGTCCTGACTTTC
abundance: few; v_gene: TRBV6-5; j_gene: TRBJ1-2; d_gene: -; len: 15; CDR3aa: CASSPQGWAFYGYTF; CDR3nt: TGTGCCAGCAGTCCCCAAGGTTGGGCGTTCTATGGCTACACCTTC